These 18 T cell receptor beta chains were sequenced from one sample in a study of T-cell reconstitution after alpha-beta-depleted transplantation in children. Unique molecular identifiers were built into the TCRbeta library. TCRdb itself ran the PCR reads through MiXCR, one entry per CDR3 protein. The profile shows about 480,000 distinct CDR3 sequences, roughly an eighth of them singletons. The sample consisted of PBMCs from the stem cell graft donor, taken from the stem cell graft. These receptors all stem from a human donor who donated a stem cell graft to a child with combined immunodeficiency.

This clonotype has more than one count but fewer than ten. V and J are TRBV5-1 and TRBJ2-2; 7 bases line up with TRBD2. Germline loops: CDR1 SGHRS, CDR2 YFSETQ. This CDR3 region has 15 residues. Losses at the gene ends were 5 bases for V and 0 bases for J; bases not matched to a gene: 4. In DNA form, the CDR3 reads TGCGCCAGCAGAACTAGCGCGGCGAACACCGGGGAGCTGTTTTTT. It yields the protein CASRTSAANTGELFF.

This clonotype was detected a few times. The chain carries TRBV29-1 and TRBJ2-1, with D perhaps matching TRBD2 (6 bases). Deletions cut 6 bases from V and 8 bases from J, with 14 bases between. CDR1 is SQVTM, CDR2 ANQGSEA, per germline. The CDR3 consists of 12 residues. The CDR3 loop reads CSVDGRGDEQFF. The CDR3 DNA reads TGCAGCGTAGACGGGAGAGGGGATGAGCAGTTCTTC.

V and J are TRBV6-2 or TRBV6-3 and TRBJ1-2; D unclear. V lost 3 bases to trimming and J lost 5 bases, with 13 bases between them. This CDR3 is built from 14 residues. The germline gives CDR1 MNHEY, CDR2 SVGEGT. As DNA, the CDR3 is TGTGCCAGCAGTTATGCCGGTTTGGCTTATGGCTACACCTTC. Its protein product is CASSYAGLAYGYTF.

A few counts support this clonotype. This sequence joins TRBV10-3 and TRBJ2-2; 8 bases are a match to TRBD1. Germline V CDR1 and CDR2: ENHRY, SYGVKD. The CDR3 consists of 12 residues. Germline trimming cut 6 bases from V and 6 bases from J; bases unmatched to any gene: 0. This CDR3 reads CAIRQGAGELFF. The CDR3 bases are TGTGCCATCAGACAGGGGGCCGGGGAGCTGTTTTTT.

This chain links TRBV12-3 or TRBV12-4 with TRBJ2-7; D unresolved. The CDR3 length is 13 residues. Trimming shortened V by 8 bases and J by 3 bases, and 14 bases separated the two germline ends. CDR3 in DNA: TGTGCCAGCGCTACTTGGGTGGGCTACGAGCAGTACTTC. Its translation is CASATWVGYEQYF.

This clonotype showed up just a few times. This chain connects TRBV28 to TRBJ1-5; D remains ambiguous. Trimming took 4 bases from V and 2 from J, leaving 9 bases between them. CDR3 length: 14 residues. Germline V gene data show CDR1 as MDHEN and CDR2 as SYDVKM. CDR3 in DNA: TGTGCCAGCAGTTCCATTTCGGGCAATCAGCCCCAGCATTTT. Residues: CASSSISGNQPQHF.

This chain joins TRBV2 and TRBJ1-5; no clear D. The V end was cut by 1 base, the J end by 5 bases, with 6 bases between. CDR1 and CDR2 from the germline V gene are SNHLY and FYNNEI. The CDR3 loop spans 13 amino acids. The CDR3 protein is CASSEERYQPQHF. CDR3 coding DNA: TGTGCCAGCAGTGAAGAGAGGTATCAGCCCCAGCATTTT.

The sample holds a few counts of this clonotype. This rearrangement joins TRBV20-1 to TRBJ2-5, with D possibly matching TRBD2 (6 bases). Trimming took 2 bases from V and 5 from J, leaving 18 bases between them. The germline V gene encodes CDR1 DFQATT and CDR2 SNEGSKA (reference sequence). This CDR3 contains 15 residues. CDR3 protein: CSARPPPEGRETQYF. The CDR3 nucleotides read TGCAGTGCTAGACCCCCACCGGAGGGGAGGGAGACCCAGTACTTC.

The table lists this clonotype with a few counts. CDR3: CATSRGTRGLEETQYF. CDR3 DNA sequence: TGTGCCACCAGCAGAGGAACAAGGGGGCTTGAAGAGACCCAGTACTTC. The chain joins TRBV15 to TRBJ2-5, with 7 bases aligning to TRBD1. V was pared by 1 base and J by 3 bases, with 8 bases of the junction left unmatched. The CDR3 extends over 16 amino acids. Germline V CDR1 and CDR2: LNHNV, YYDKDF (reference sequence).

This clonotype was observed a handful of times. This chain links TRBV7-9 with TRBJ2-5; D unresolved. Deletions cut 0 bases from V and 1 base from J, with 12 bases between. The V gene's germline CDR1 is SEHNR and CDR2 FQNEAQ (reference sequence). This CDR3 is built from 16 residues. CDR3 nucleotides: TGTGCCAGCAGCTTAGCGCAGATAGCCCCCCAAGAGACCCAGTACTTC. Its protein product is CASSLAQIAPQETQYF.

This CDR3 is CASEAGATEAFF. The DNA for the CDR3 is TGTGCCAGCGAAGCAGGGGCTACTGAAGCTTTCTTT. The chain combines TRBV11-1 with TRBJ1-1; D is perhaps TRBD1 (6 bases). Germline CDR1 and CDR2: SGHAT and FQDESV (reference sequence). The CDR3 totals 12 residues. V shed 8 bases and J shed 5 bases, with 12 bases lying between them.

This clonotype was observed at least ten times. The chain has TRBV10-3 and TRBJ2-7, with TRBD1 matching 9 bases. The germline V gene has CDR1 ENHRY and CDR2 SYGVKD. This CDR3 has 16 residues. The J segment lost 1 base and the V segment lost 3 bases, leaving 7 bases of the junction unmatched. The CDR3 DNA follows: TGTGCCATCAGTGACTACGACAGGGGGTCTTCCTACGAGCAGTACTTC. Translated, it gives CAISDYDRGSSYEQYF.

This clonotype came up many times. This chain joins TRBV12-3 or TRBV12-4 and TRBJ2-5, with D unresolved. V gave up 3 bases and J gave up 3 bases, with 8 bases separating them. The CDR3 consists of 13 residues. The CDR3 region is CASSLRREETQYF. For the CDR3, the DNA is TGTGCCAGCAGTTTGAGACGGGAAGAGACCCAGTACTTC.

This clonotype was detected ten times or more. The chain employs TRBV10-3 and TRBJ1-1; D possibly corresponds to TRBD1 (5 bases). In germline, CDR1 is ENHRY, CDR2 SYGVKD. Trimming cost V 10 bases and J 5 bases, with 17 bases left between them. CDR3 length equals 13 residues. For the CDR3, the DNA is TGTGCCACAAAGCGGGGGGGTTCAACTGAAGCTTTCTTT. This gives the protein CATKRGGSTEAFF.

This clonotype was seen a few times. The rearrangement uses TRBV4-3 and TRBJ1-1; D gene ambiguous. Germline V gene sequence: CDR1 LGHNA, CDR2 YSLEER. CDR3 size: 15 residues. Trimming pared 0 bases from V and 0 bases from J, leaving 8 bases between. The CDR3 sequence is CASSQEGPLNTEAFF. The CDR3 DNA reads as TGCGCCAGCAGCCAAGAAGGACCGCTGAACACTGAAGCTTTCTTT.

In its sample, this clonotype was seen a few times. The chain employs TRBV6-2 or TRBV6-3 and TRBJ2-2; TRBD1 or TRBD2 may be the D gene (5 bases each). The CDR3 is made up of 15 amino acids. Per germline, CDR1 MNHEY and CDR2 SVGEGT. V shed 10 bases and J shed 3 bases, with 18 bases lying between them. CDR3 protein: CAIEEGTRDTGELFF. CDR3 nucleotide sequence: TGTGCCATCGAAGAAGGGACGAGAGACACCGGGGAGCTGTTTTTT.

This clonotype was seen only a few times. J is TRBJ2-7 and V is TRBV3-1; 10 nucleotides align to TRBD2. Germline assignment: CDR1 LGHDT and CDR2 YNNKEL (reference sequence). The CDR3 is 15 amino acids. Trimming removed 5 bases from V and 2 bases from J; junction bases left unmatched: 6. The CDR3 DNA follows: TGTGCCAGCAGCACCGGGACTAGCGTACCCTACGAGCAGTACTTC. Encoded protein: CASSTGTSVPYEQYF.

CDR3 protein: CASSLRQGADSPLHF. CDR3 sequence (DNA): TGTGCCAGCAGCTTACGACAGGGGGCGGATTCACCCCTCCACTTT. V gene TRBV7-9 combines with J gene TRBJ1-6; 10 bases are shared with TRBD1. Germline CDR1 reads SEHNR; CDR2 reads FQNEAQ (reference sequence). With V trimmed by 2 bases and J by 8 bases, 3 bases remained unmatched. The CDR3 length is 15 residues. The full variable domain, rest sourced from reference TRBV7-9 and TRBJ1-6, is DTGVSQNPRHKITKRGQNVTFRCDPISEHNRLYWYRQTLGQGPEFLTYFQNEAQLEKSRLLSDRFSAERPKGSFSTLEIQRTEQGDSAMYLCASSLRQGADSPLHFGNGTRLTVT.